This TCR beta chain was documented in a study of shared T cell receptors in the human thymus. The protocol was immunoSEQ multiplex PCR, while the TCRdb copy is restricted to in-frame clones and leaves out a portion. The sample holds roughly 660,000 clones, around 87% seen once. V shed 3 bases and J shed 2 bases, with 8 bases lying between them. This CDR3 is built from 13 residues. Germline V gene sequence: CDR1 LNHDA, CDR2 SQIVND (reference sequence). These data also featured in a second study, about human thymus T cells. That study reports: Resections that were taken during corrective heart surgery supplied the thymus tissue.

V is TRBV19 and J is TRBJ2-7, with a tentative D call TRBD2 (5 bases). Sequenced: thymocytes. The sequence came from a boy in the first two years of life with a congenital heart defect. In nucleotides, the CDR3 is TGTGCCAGTAGTATTTCGAGGGCCTACGAGCAGTACTTC. Its translation: CASSISRAYEQYF.